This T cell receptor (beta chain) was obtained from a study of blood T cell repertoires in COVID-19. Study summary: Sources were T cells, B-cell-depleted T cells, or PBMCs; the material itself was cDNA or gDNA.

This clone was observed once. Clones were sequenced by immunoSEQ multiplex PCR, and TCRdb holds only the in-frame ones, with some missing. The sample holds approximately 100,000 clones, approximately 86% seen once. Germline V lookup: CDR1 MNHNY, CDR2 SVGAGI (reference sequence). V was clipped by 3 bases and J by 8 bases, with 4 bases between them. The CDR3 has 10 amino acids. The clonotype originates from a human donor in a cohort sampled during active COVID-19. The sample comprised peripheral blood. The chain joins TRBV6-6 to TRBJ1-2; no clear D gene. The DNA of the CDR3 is TGTGCCAGCAGTTATCAAGGCTACACCTTC. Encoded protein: CASSYQGYTF.